Following are 27 T cell receptor beta chains from one sample sequenced in a study of CXCR3-negative and CXCR3-positive naive CD8 T cells (dated by TCRdb to about 2019). The instrument was a NextSeq 550. The Human TCR Profiling Kit (MiLaboratory) was used to make UMI-labeled 5' RACE TRB cDNA libraries. TCRdb reanalyzed the reads, keeping one entry per CDR3 protein sequence and omitting DNA. The sample's table covers about 53,000 distinct CDR3 sequences. Jointly, the top ten make up approximately 0.4% of the sample. The sample taken for sequencing was naive CXCR3- CD8+ T cells from blood. Sample cell subset or site, as interpreted from the label and publication: CD45RO-CCR7+CD27+CD95- naive CD8+ T cells lacking CXCR3 (TNR3-). The receptors derive from a human donor in good health. Some clones in this sample may be carry-over from other donors' samples.

This CDR3 is CASRPPGLDQETQYF. V gene TRBV23-1 combines with J gene TRBJ2-5; TCRdb calls TRBD2, which cannot be checked without DNA. TRBV23-1 is sorted into the ORF group, with uncertain function. This CDR3 is built from 15 residues.

V usage is TRBV19 and J usage is TRBJ2-1; the D call from TCRdb, TRBD1, cannot be confirmed without DNA. This CDR3 contains 14 residues. From germline, CDR1 is LNHDA and CDR2 SQIVND (reference sequence). The CDR3 here is CASNPGQGFNEQFF.

The chain links TRBV6-5 to TRBJ2-5; the D call from TCRdb, TRBD2, cannot be confirmed without DNA. This CDR3 comprises 16 residues. The germline CDR1 and CDR2 sequences are MNHEY and SVGAGI. The CDR3 here is CASSYSIGSGGETQYF.

The CDR3 protein is CSATAPGLAGTTDTQYF. The J gene is TRBJ2-3, the V gene TRBV20-1; TCRdb calls TRBD2, which cannot be checked without DNA. Germline CDR1 reads DFQATT; CDR2 reads SNEGSKA (reference sequence). The CDR3 is 17 residues long.

The rearrangement links TRBV12-3 or TRBV12-4 to TRBJ1-5. This CDR3 comprises 15 residues. CDR3 loop: CASSTTGDSNQPQHF.

This chain uses TRBV20-1 with TRBJ2-3; TCRdb picks TRBD1, but there is no DNA to check that call. This CDR3 is 16 amino acids long. Germline lookup yields CDR1 DFQATT and CDR2 SNEGSKA (reference sequence). The CDR3 here is CSARELGQGPSDTQYF.

The CDR3 here is CASGLTGTSVNEQFF. V gene TRBV12-5 combines with J gene TRBJ2-1; as DNA is missing, the TRBD2 call by TCRdb cannot be tested. The CDR3 is made up of 15 amino acids. Germline CDR1 is LGHNT and CDR2 is FRNRAP.

The genes are TRBV20-1 and TRBJ2-1; TCRdb's D gene call, TRBD1, goes unchecked for lack of DNA. This CDR3 spans 17 amino acids. Germline V gives CDR1 DFQATT, CDR2 SNEGSKA (reference sequence). The CDR3 reads CSARGLVTGIGYNEQFF.

J is TRBJ2-5 and V is TRBV7-9; TCRdb designates TRBD1, a call that cannot be tested without DNA. CDR3 length: 13 residues. Germline values: CDR1 SEHNR, CDR2 FQNEAQ (reference sequence). The CDR3 sequence is CASSATVQETQYF.

This chain connects TRBV28 to TRBJ2-7; TCRdb reports TRBD1, a call that lacks DNA to check it against. The CDR3 totals 13 residues. Germline assignment: CDR1 MDHEN and CDR2 SYDVKM. The CDR3 loop reads CASSDREDDEQYF.

The CDR3 is CASSSILAGGLVVETQYF. The chain carries TRBV28 and TRBJ2-5; TCRdb's D gene call, TRBD2, goes unchecked for lack of DNA. The CDR3 is 18 residues long. The germline V gene encodes CDR1 MDHEN and CDR2 SYDVKM.

The genes are TRBV29-1 and TRBJ2-7; the TCRdb D gene call, TRBD1, has no DNA to confirm it. CDR1 and CDR2 (germline): SQVTM, ANQGSEA. The CDR3 has 12 amino acids. CDR3 sequence: CSVDMGPPEQYF.

This chain joins TRBV29-1 and TRBJ2-7; the D call from TCRdb, TRBD1, cannot be confirmed without DNA. Germline V gene lookup returns CDR1 SQVTM and CDR2 ANQGSEA. This CDR3 has 14 residues. The CDR3 region is CSVEGQGAPYEQYF.

The genes are TRBV20-1 and TRBJ2-1; checking the TCRdb D call of TRBD2 is not possible without DNA. From germline, CDR1 is DFQATT and CDR2 SNEGSKA (reference sequence). The CDR3 extends over 17 amino acids. Here the CDR3 reads CSARDLRTSGAYNEQFF.

J is TRBJ2-7 and V is TRBV23-1. TRBV23-1 qualifies as an ORF whose function is uncertain. The CDR3 is 13 amino acids. CDR3 amino acids: CASSHRSSDEQYF.

The chain employs TRBV7-9 and TRBJ2-5. Germline values: CDR1 SEHNR, CDR2 FQNEAQ (reference sequence). CDR3 length equals 14 residues. The CDR3 region is CASSLDSRRETQYF.

The chain uses TRBV11-3 and TRBJ2-7; TCRdb selects TRBD1, and the lack of DNA leaves this call unchecked. Germline V gene lookup returns CDR1 SGHNT and CDR2 YENEEA. The CDR3 length is 14 residues. The CDR3 here is CASSYRQGDYEQYF.

The chain is built from TRBV11-2 and TRBJ1-1. The CDR3 totals 14 residues. The germline CDR1 and CDR2 sequences are SGHAT and FQNNGV. The CDR3 spells CASSPTVIGTEAFF.

CDR3 in amino acids: CATRRDTGELFF. The genes are TRBV27 and TRBJ2-2; TCRdb's assignment of TRBD2 cannot be checked, as there is no DNA. Germline V gene data show CDR1 as MNHEY and CDR2 as SMNVEV (reference sequence). CDR3 length equals 12 residues.

The chain employs TRBV5-1 and TRBJ2-2. Looked up from germline, CDR1 is SGHRS and CDR2 is YFSETQ. CDR3 length equals 14 residues. CDR3 region: CASSFEGLGGELFF.

The CDR3 here is CSVVWGVNTEAFF. This chain connects TRBV29-1 to TRBJ1-1; TCRdb outputs TRBD1, but without DNA this stays unchecked. The germline CDR1 and CDR2 sequences are SQVTM and ANQGSEA. The CDR3 covers 13 residues.

This rearrangement joins TRBV7-9 to TRBJ1-6; TCRdb designates TRBD1, a call that cannot be tested without DNA. Germline CDR1 is SEHNR and CDR2 is FQNEAQ (reference sequence). The CDR3 runs 17 residues. The CDR3: CASSLVRGSAKNSPLHF.

V usage is TRBV25-1 and J usage is TRBJ2-6; TCRdb reports TRBD1, a call that lacks DNA to check it against. Germline V gene lookup returns CDR1 MGHDK and CDR2 SYGVNS. The CDR3 covers 17 residues. The chain's CDR3 is CASSRTGAYSGANVLTF.

This sequence joins TRBV4-2 and TRBJ2-7; TCRdb outputs TRBD1, but without DNA this stays unchecked. The CDR3 loop spans 16 amino acids. The V gene's germline CDR1 is LGHNA and CDR2 YNFKEQ. CDR3: CASSQAGQGAGYEQYF.

The chain recombines TRBV12-3 or TRBV12-4 with TRBJ2-4; TCRdb selects TRBD1, and the lack of DNA leaves this call unchecked. The CDR3 has 14 residues. This chain's CDR3 is CASTLTGPKNIQYF.

The V call is TRBV12-5, the J call TRBJ2-5; checking the TCRdb D call of TRBD2 is not possible without DNA. The CDR3 loop spans 18 amino acids. Looked up from germline, CDR1 is LGHNT and CDR2 is FRNRAP. This CDR3 is CASGLTSGTSGNQETQYF.

V and J are TRBV12-3 or TRBV12-4 and TRBJ2-4; TCRdb gives TRBD1 as the D gene, but with no DNA this cannot be confirmed. The CDR3 has 15 amino acids. This chain's CDR3 is CASSPVDSAKNIQYF.